A selection of T cell receptor beta chains follows, all from one sample in a study of beta chain features in type 1 diabetes. Data came from immunoSEQ multiplex PCR; TCRdb stores just in-frame clones and leaves some out. The data contain some 400,000 clones, about 14% of them singletons. The source material was naive CD4+ T cells from blood. Receptor source: a woman in her late teens or twenties in good health. Each CDR3 is given with its conserved first and last residue. A D gene is named only where the DNA matches it firmly. The listing skips clone size in some rows; elsewhere it reads once, few, many or a size class.

d_gene: TRBD1; j_gene: TRBJ1-1; v_gene: TRBV30; abundance: few; CDR3nt: TGTGCCTGGAGCCAGGGGGCGTTAGGGGCTTTCTTT; CDR3aa: CAWSQGALGAFF
d_gene: .; j_gene: TRBJ2-3; v_gene: TRBV29-1; abundance: few; CDR3nt: TGCAGCGTTGTATGGGGCCCCGATACGCAGTATTTT; CDR3aa: CSVVWGPDTQYF
d_gene: TRBD2; j_gene: TRBJ2-2; v_gene: TRBV9; abundance: .; CDR3nt: TGTGCCAGCAGCGCTGGGACTAGCGGAAGAGGGTCCGGGGAGCTGTTTTTT; CDR3aa: CASSAGTSGRGSGELFF
d_gene: .; j_gene: TRBJ2-3; v_gene: TRBV10-3; abundance: few; CDR3nt: TGTGCCATCAGTGAGCCAAATTCCCGGAGGGGGCAGTATTTT; CDR3aa: CAISEPNSRRGQYF
d_gene: TRBD1; j_gene: TRBJ1-1; v_gene: TRBV30; abundance: .; CDR3nt: TGTGCCTGGAGTGGGACAGGGGGCGCGAACACTGAAGCTTTCTTT; CDR3aa: CAWSGTGGANTEAFF
d_gene: TRBD2; j_gene: TRBJ2-3; v_gene: TRBV27; abundance: .; CDR3nt: TGTGCCAGCAGTACATCCGGGACTAGTAGGGGTACGCAGTATTTT; CDR3aa: CASSTSGTSRGTQYF
d_gene: TRBD2; j_gene: TRBJ2-4; v_gene: TRBV29-1; abundance: few; CDR3nt: TGCAGCGTTGGGACTAGCGGGAGAAACATTCAGTACTTC; CDR3aa: CSVGTSGRNIQYF
d_gene: TRBD1; j_gene: TRBJ1-1; v_gene: TRBV4-1; abundance: few; CDR3nt: TGCGCCAGCAGCCAAAACAGGGGAGTGACTGAAGCTTTCTTT; CDR3aa: CASSQNRGVTEAFF
d_gene: .; j_gene: TRBJ1-5; v_gene: TRBV30; abundance: .; CDR3nt: TGTGCCTGGAGTGTCGGGGGTGGCAATCAGCCCCAGCATTTT; CDR3aa: CAWSVGGGNQPQHF
d_gene: .; j_gene: TRBJ2-5; v_gene: TRBV11-2; abundance: few; CDR3nt: TGTGCCAGCAGCTTAACGGGGGTGTCCGGAGAGACCCAGTACTTC; CDR3aa: CASSLTGVSGETQYF
d_gene: TRBD1; j_gene: TRBJ2-5; v_gene: TRBV6-5; abundance: few; CDR3nt: TGTGCCAGCAGGCCACAGGGGGGTGGGGAGACCCAGTACTTC; CDR3aa: CASRPQGGGETQYF
d_gene: .; j_gene: TRBJ2-1; v_gene: TRBV4-1; abundance: .; CDR3nt: TGCGCCAGCAGCCAACTAGCGAATGAGCAGTTCTTC; CDR3aa: CASSQLANEQFF
d_gene: .; j_gene: TRBJ1-2; v_gene: TRBV5-4; abundance: few; CDR3nt: TGTGCCAGCAGCTTGGTGGAAACAGACAATTATGGCTACACCTTC; CDR3aa: CASSLVETDNYGYTF
d_gene: TRBD1; j_gene: TRBJ2-3; v_gene: TRBV7-9; abundance: few; CDR3nt: TGTGCCAGCAGCAATACAGGGGCAGATACGCAGTATTTT; CDR3aa: CASSNTGADTQYF
d_gene: .; j_gene: TRBJ1-5; v_gene: TRBV30; abundance: few; CDR3nt: TGTGCCTGGACCAGGCATAGCAATCAGCCCCAGCATTTT; CDR3aa: CAWTRHSNQPQHF
d_gene: .; j_gene: TRBJ2-5; v_gene: TRBV5-1; abundance: few; CDR3nt: TGCGCCAGCAGCCCAGGGACTCTCCAAGAGACCCAGTACTTC; CDR3aa: CASSPGTLQETQYF
d_gene: TRBD2; j_gene: TRBJ2-1; v_gene: TRBV4-2; abundance: few; CDR3nt: TGTGCCAGCAGCCAAGATCCAGCGGGAGGGCCGGGAAATGAGCAGTTCTTC; CDR3aa: CASSQDPAGGPGNEQFF
d_gene: TRBD2; j_gene: TRBJ2-6; v_gene: TRBV28; abundance: .; CDR3nt: TGTGCCAGCCGAATGGGGGGGAGCGTTGGGGCCAACGTCCTGACTTTC; CDR3aa: CASRMGGSVGANVLTF
d_gene: TRBD1; j_gene: TRBJ1-1; v_gene: TRBV20-1; abundance: few; CDR3nt: TGCATCAGGGGGCATACTGAAGCTTTCTTT; CDR3aa: CIRGHTEAFF
d_gene: .; j_gene: TRBJ1-5; v_gene: TRBV18; abundance: .; CDR3nt: TGTGCCAGCTCACCTACCGGGACATCCAATCAGCCCCAGCATTTT; CDR3aa: CASSPTGTSNQPQHF
d_gene: TRBD1; j_gene: TRBJ2-1; v_gene: TRBV7-9; abundance: .; CDR3nt: TGTGCCAGCAGCCCCGGGACAGCTACGAATGAGCAGTTCTTC; CDR3aa: CASSPGTATNEQFF
d_gene: TRBD1; j_gene: TRBJ2-1; v_gene: TRBV19; abundance: few; CDR3nt: TGTGCCTCTTCAAATCCGACAGGGGCCTACAATGAGCAGTTCTTC; CDR3aa: CASSNPTGAYNEQFF
d_gene: .; j_gene: TRBJ1-1; v_gene: TRBV12-5; abundance: few; CDR3nt: TGTGCTAGTGGTTTGGGGTCCCAGGCGAACACTGAAGCTTTCTTT; CDR3aa: CASGLGSQANTEAFF
d_gene: TRBD1; j_gene: TRBJ2-7; v_gene: TRBV5-1; abundance: .; CDR3nt: TGCGCCAGCAGCGAGGGACAGGGGGCGGGCCAGTACTTC; CDR3aa: CASSEGQGAGQYF
d_gene: .; j_gene: TRBJ1-1; v_gene: TRBV30; abundance: .; CDR3nt: TGTGCCTGGAGTGTACCTGGGCTCTCCGGGAACACTGAAGCTTTCTTT; CDR3aa: CAWSVPGLSGNTEAFF
d_gene: .; j_gene: TRBJ2-5; v_gene: TRBV30; abundance: .; CDR3nt: TGTGCCTGGAGGAAGGGGTTCGGGAGCCAGGAGACCCAGTACTTC; CDR3aa: CAWRKGFGSQETQYF
d_gene: .; j_gene: TRBJ1-5; v_gene: TRBV14; abundance: .; CDR3nt: TGTGCCAGCAGCCAAGGAGGGAGTGGGCATTTT; CDR3aa: CASSQGGSGHF
d_gene: TRBD2; j_gene: TRBJ2-3; v_gene: TRBV14; abundance: .; CDR3nt: TGTGCCAGCAGCCGAGGACTAGCGGGAGGGCCGTTGGCGCAGTATTTT; CDR3aa: CASSRGLAGGPLAQYF